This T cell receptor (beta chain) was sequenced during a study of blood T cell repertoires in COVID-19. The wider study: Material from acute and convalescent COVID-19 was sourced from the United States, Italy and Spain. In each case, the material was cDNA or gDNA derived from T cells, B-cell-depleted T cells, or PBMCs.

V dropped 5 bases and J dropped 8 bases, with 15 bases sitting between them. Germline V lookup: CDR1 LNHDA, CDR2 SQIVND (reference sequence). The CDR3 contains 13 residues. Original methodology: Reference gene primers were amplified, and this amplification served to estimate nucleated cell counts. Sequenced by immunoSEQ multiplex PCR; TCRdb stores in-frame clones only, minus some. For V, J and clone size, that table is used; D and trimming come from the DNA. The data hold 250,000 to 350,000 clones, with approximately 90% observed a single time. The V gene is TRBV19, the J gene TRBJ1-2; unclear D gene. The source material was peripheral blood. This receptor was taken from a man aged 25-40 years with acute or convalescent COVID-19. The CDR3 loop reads CASSAQSVGGYTF. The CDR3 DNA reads TGTGCCAGTAGTGCCCAGTCGGTGGGCGGCTACACCTTC.